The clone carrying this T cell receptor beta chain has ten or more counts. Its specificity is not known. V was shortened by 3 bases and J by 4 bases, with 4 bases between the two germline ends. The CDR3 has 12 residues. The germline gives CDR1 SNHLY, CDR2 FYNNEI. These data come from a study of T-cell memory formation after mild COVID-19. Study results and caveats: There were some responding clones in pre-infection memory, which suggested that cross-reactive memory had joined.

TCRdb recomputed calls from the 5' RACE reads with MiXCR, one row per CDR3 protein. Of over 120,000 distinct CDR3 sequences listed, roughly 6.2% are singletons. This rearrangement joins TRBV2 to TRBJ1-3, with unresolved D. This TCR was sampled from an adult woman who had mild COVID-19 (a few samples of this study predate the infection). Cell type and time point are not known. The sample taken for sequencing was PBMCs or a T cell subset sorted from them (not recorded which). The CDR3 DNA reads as TGTGCCAGCAGTGATTTAGGAAACACCATATATTTT. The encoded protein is CASSDLGNTIYF.